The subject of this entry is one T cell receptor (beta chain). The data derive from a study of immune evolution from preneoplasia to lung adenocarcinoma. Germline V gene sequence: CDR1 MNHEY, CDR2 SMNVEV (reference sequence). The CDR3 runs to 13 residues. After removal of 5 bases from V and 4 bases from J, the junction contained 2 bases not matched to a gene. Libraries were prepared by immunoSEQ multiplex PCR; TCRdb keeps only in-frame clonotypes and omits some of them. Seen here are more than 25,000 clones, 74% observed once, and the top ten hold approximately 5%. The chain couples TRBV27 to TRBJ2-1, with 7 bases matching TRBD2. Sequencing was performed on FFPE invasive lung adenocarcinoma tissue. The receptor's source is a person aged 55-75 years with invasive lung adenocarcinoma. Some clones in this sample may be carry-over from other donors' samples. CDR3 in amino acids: CASSGLEYNEQFF. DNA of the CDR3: TGTGCCAGCAGTGGACTAGAATACAATGAGCAGTTCTTC.